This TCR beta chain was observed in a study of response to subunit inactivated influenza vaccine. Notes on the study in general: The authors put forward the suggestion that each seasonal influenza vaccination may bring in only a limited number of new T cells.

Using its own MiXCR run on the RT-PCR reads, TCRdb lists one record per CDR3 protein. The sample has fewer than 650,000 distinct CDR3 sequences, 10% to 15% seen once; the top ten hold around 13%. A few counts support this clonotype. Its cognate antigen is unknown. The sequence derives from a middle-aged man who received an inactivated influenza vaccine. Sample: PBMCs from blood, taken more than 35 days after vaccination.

DNA for the CDR3: TGTGCCAGCAGCTTAGGAGGAGGTTACTATGGCTACACCTTC. Its protein product is CASSLGGGYYGYTF. J is TRBJ1-2 and V is TRBV7-2; D is undetermined. Per the germline V gene, CDR1 is SGHTA and CDR2 is FQGNSA. Deletions cut 1 base from V and 3 bases from J, with 9 bases between. The CDR3 extends over 14 amino acids.